These 14 T cell receptor beta chains were sequenced from one sample in a study of cytomegalovirus exposure and HLA in healthy donors. PCR involved 60 Vbeta and 13 Jbeta primers. Measured with immunoSEQ multiplex PCR; TCRdb has only the in-frame clones, and not every one. The sample table sets out about 76,000 clones. Sequencing used PBMCs. These receptor sequences come from a woman aged 35 to 49 in good health and CMV-seropositive.

The V gene is TRBV7-6, the J gene TRBJ2-5, with TRBD2 identical over 12 bases. V was pared by 3 bases and J by 2 bases, with 4 bases of the junction left unmatched. The CDR3 is 16 amino acids. CDR1 and CDR2 from the germline V gene are SGHVS and FNYEAQ. The CDR3 DNA sequence: TGTGCCAGCAGCTTCCGACTAGCGGGGGATCAAGAGACCCAGTACTTC. This sequence encodes CASSFRLAGDQETQYF. Variable domain in full (rest from reference TRBV7-6 and TRBJ2-5): GAGVSQSPRYKVTKRGQDVALRCDPISGHVSLYWYRQALGQGPEFLTYFNYEAQQDKSGLPNDRFSAERPEGSISTLTIQRTEQRDSAMYRCASSFRLAGDQETQYFGPGTRLLVL.

This chain joins TRBV6-1 and TRBJ1-1; 8 positions match TRBD1. The CDR3 runs to 13 residues. Losses at the gene ends were 4 bases for V and 8 bases for J; bases not matched to a gene: 6. Germline V gene sequence: CDR1 MNHNS, CDR2 SASEGT. The CDR3 reads CASSGDQGAEAFF. In DNA, the CDR3 is TGTGCCAGCAGTGGGGATCAGGGGGCCGAAGCTTTCTTT.

The chain employs TRBV2 and TRBJ1-4, with a tentative D call TRBD1 (6 bases). The CDR3 is 15 amino acids. From germline, CDR1 is SNHLY and CDR2 FYNNEI. V was cut by 2 bases and J by 11 bases, with 18 bases left in between. The CDR3 region is CASSESVGSRGKLFF. DNA of the CDR3: TGTGCCAGCAGTGAAAGTGTGGGTTCTAGGGGGAAACTGTTTTTT. Using reference TRBV2 and TRBJ1-4 for the parts outside the CDR3, the full variable domain is EPEVTQTPSHQVTQMGQEVILRCVPISNHLYFYWYRQILGQKVEFLVSFYNNEISEKSEIFDDQFSVERPDGSNFTLKIRSTKLEDSAMYFCASSESVGSRGKLFFGSGTQLSVL.

V gene TRBV4-1 combines with J gene TRBJ1-5; TRBD1 aligns across 9 bases. Germline V gene lookup returns CDR1 MGHRA and CDR2 YSYEKL. V gave up 5 bases and J gave up 4 bases; unmatched junction bases: 3. The CDR3 spans 14 residues. CDR3 region: CASSFDRGNQPQHF. For the CDR3, the DNA is TGCGCCAGCAGCTTTGACAGGGGGAATCAGCCCCAGCATTTT.

This rearrangement joins TRBV28 to TRBJ2-2; weak D call: TRBD2 (5 bases). V was trimmed by 11 bases and J by 4 bases, leaving 11 bases between them. Germline V gene sequence: CDR1 MDHEN, CDR2 SYDVKM. The CDR3 length is 12 residues. CDR3 DNA: TGTGCCTGTAGCGTGACCACCGGGGAGCTGTTTTTT. It codes for CACSVTTGELFF.

This rearrangement joins TRBV7-2 to TRBJ2-5; possible D gene TRBD1, 6 bases. Trimming pared 4 bases from V and 1 base from J, leaving 13 bases between. Germline CDR1 and CDR2: SGHTA and FQGNSA. The CDR3 runs to 15 residues. The CDR3 DNA reads TGTGCCAGCAGCTCTTCCGGACAGACCCAAGAGACCCAGTACTTC. Residues: CASSSSGQTQETQYF.

The V and J genes are TRBV18 and TRBJ1-1, with 7 bases fitting TRBD1. Germline V gives CDR1 KGHSH, CDR2 LQKENI. The junction had 4 bases not matched to a gene; V was cut back by 5 bases and J by 1 base. The CDR3 totals 14 residues. The DNA of the CDR3 is TGTGCCAGCTCATCCGGGACAGCGAACACTGAAGCTTTCTTT. This codes for CASSSGTANTEAFF. Full variable domain (rest looked up from reference TRBV18 and TRBJ1-1): NAGVMQNPRHLVRRRGQEARLRCSPMKGHSHVYWYRQLPEEGLKFMVYLQKENIIDESGMPKERFSAEFPKEGPSILRIQQVVRGDSAAYFCASSSGTANTEAFFGQGTRLTVV.

The chain links TRBV19 to TRBJ1-4; 7 bases match TRBD1. The length of the CDR3 is 13 residues. Per the germline V gene, CDR1 is LNHDA and CDR2 is SQIVND (reference sequence). The trim removed 5 bases at V and 7 bases at J, leaving 4 bases unmatched. CDR3: CASSRGQVEKLFF. The CDR3, as DNA: TGTGCCAGTAGTCGCGGACAGGTTGAAAAACTGTTTTTT.

The rearrangement uses TRBV7-3 and TRBJ2-3, with 7 nucleotides matching TRBD2. The CDR3 is 14 residues long. Germline V gene data show CDR1 as SGHTA and CDR2 as FQGTGA. Unmatched junction bases numbered 6, after V lost 3 bases and J lost 6 bases. CDR3: CASSLLRESDTQYF. CDR3 in DNA: TGTGCCAGCAGCTTGCTGCGGGAGTCCGATACGCAGTATTTT.

V gene TRBV4-3 combines with J gene TRBJ1-5; the D gene is possibly TRBD1 (6 bases). Trimming removed 4 bases at V and 3 bases at J, with 13 bases between. CDR1 and CDR2 (germline): LGHNA, YSLEER. CDR3 length equals 15 residues. CDR3 coding DNA: TGCGCCAGCAGCCGAACCCAGGGACACAATCAGCCCCAGCATTTT. Its protein product is CASSRTQGHNQPQHF.

The chain carries TRBV2 and TRBJ2-5; TRBD1 is a possible D gene (6 bases). CDR1 SNHLY and CDR2 FYNNEI come from the germline V gene. V gave up 6 bases and J gave up 3 bases, with 8 bases separating them. The CDR3 runs 12 residues. The CDR3: CASSWTEETQYF. The CDR3 coding sequence is TGTGCCAGCAGCTGGACAGAAGAGACCCAGTACTTC.

Of note for this clone: The junction departs from the called germline gene at one end, perhaps through a read error. This rearrangement joins TRBV19 to TRBJ2-7; D not resolved. CDR3 length: 10 amino acids. Germline V gives CDR1 LNHDA, CDR2 SQIVND (reference sequence). The CDR3 reads CATSWAEQYF. The CDR3 DNA follows: TGTGCCACTAGTTGGGCCGAGCAGTACTTC.

V and J are TRBV7-9 and TRBJ1-1, with a possible D match to TRBD1 (6 bases). V lost 5 bases and J lost 1, with 14 bases in between. The germline gives CDR1 SEHNR, CDR2 FQNEAQ (reference sequence). The CDR3 runs to 15 residues. The CDR3 region has the DNA TGTGCCAGCAGCGCCCACAGGGAAACGAACACTGAAGCTTTCTTT. It translates to CASSAHRETNTEAFF.

This chain uses TRBV9 with TRBJ2-3; the match to TRBD1 covers 7 bases. The CDR3 covers 15 residues. Germline-derived CDR1 and CDR2 are SGDLS and YYNGEE. Losses at the gene ends were 1 base for V and 2 bases for J; bases not matched to a gene: 4. The CDR3, as DNA: TGTGCCAGCAGCGTAAGGGGACAGACCACAGATACGCAGTATTTT. Translating gives CASSVRGQTTDTQYF.